Listed below are T cell receptor beta chains from one sample, sequenced in a study of identical twins. TCRdb ran MiXCR on the 5' RACE reads and lists one entry per CDR3 protein. The sample holds under 1 million distinct CDR3 sequences, 9% to 15% seen once. The same specimen was also included in a second study, on yellow fever vaccine responses in identical twins.

Input material: PBMCs. The receptors originated from a woman aged 18-29 years in good health. CDR3s include the opening cysteine and the closing phenylalanine or tryptophan. The D gene is left open where the match is weak. Size is omitted from some rows. Given values are once, few, many or a class for expanded clones.

>-|TRBJ1-1|many|TRBV20-1
TGCAGCGCCAAGACCCCCTCGTTTGCTGAAGCTTTCTTT
CSAKTPSFAEAFF
>TRBD1|TRBJ2-5|few|TRBV4-1
TGCGCCAGCAGCCAAGATGGCCCCGGGACAGGGTCTGAGACCCAGTACTTC
CASSQDGPGTGSETQYF
>-|TRBJ2-2|few|TRBV9
TGTGCCAGCAGCAACAGGCCGGGGGCGGACACCGGGGAGCTGTTTTTT
CASSNRPGADTGELFF
>-|TRBJ2-1|-|TRBV20-1
TGCAGTGCTAGTTACGGGAGAGAGAAAGAGCAGTTCTTC
CSASYGREKEQFF
>-|TRBJ1-2|few|TRBV2
TGTGCCAGCAGTGAACATGGAGATGGCTACACCTTC
CASSEHGDGYTF
>-|TRBJ1-1|-|TRBV9
TGTGCCAGCAGCACTTGGACGGTTGGTGGCACTGAAGCTTTCTTT
CASSTWTVGGTEAFF
>-|TRBJ2-5|many|TRBV11-2
TGTGCCAGCAGCTTCGGGATCCAAGAGACCCAGTACTTC
CASSFGIQETQYF
>TRBD1|TRBJ2-5|-|TRBV5-1
TGCGCCAGCAGACCAATTGGACAGGGCCAACAAGGGACCCAGTACTTC
CASRPIGQGQQGTQYF
>-|TRBJ2-7|many|TRBV6-5
TGTGCCAGCCACTTTGACACTTCCTACGAGCAGTACTTC
CASHFDTSYEQYF
>-|TRBJ1-2|few|TRBV6-6
TGTGCCAGCAGACGGACAGATAACTATGGCTACACCTTC
CASRRTDNYGYTF
>-|TRBJ2-7|few|TRBV18
TGTGCCAGCTCACCGGAGGGTTACACCTACGAGCAGTACTTC
CASSPEGYTYEQYF
>-|TRBJ2-7|many|TRBV9
TGTGCCAGCAGCGTAGGGGATAGTTACGAGCAGTACTTC
CASSVGDSYEQYF
>-|TRBJ2-7|-|TRBV10-3
TGTGCCATCGGCCAAACCAACGAGCAGTACTTC
CAIGQTNEQYF
>TRBD2|TRBJ2-1|many|TRBV6-5
TGTGCCAGCAGTTCCGTAGGACTAGGAGGCTCCTACAATGAGCAGTTCTTC
CASSSVGLGGSYNEQFF
>-|TRBJ1-2|many|TRBV27
TGTGCCAGCAGCCCTACCCGGGGTCCTAACTATGGCTACACCTTC
CASSPTRGPNYGYTF
>-|TRBJ2-2|few|TRBV20-1
TGCAGTGCTAAAGTAGGGGCGCTTAACACCGGGGAGCTGTTTTTT
CSAKVGALNTGELFF
>-|TRBJ2-5|few|TRBV28
TGTGCCAGCAGTTTATATGCCCCATCCCAAGAGACCCAGTACTTC
CASSLYAPSQETQYF
>-|TRBJ2-2|-|TRBV27
TGTGCCAGCTTCCCGGGCACCGGGGAGCTGTTTTTT
CASFPGTGELFF
>TRBD2|TRBJ2-7|few|TRBV25-1
TGTGCCAGCAGTGGTCCCGGGACTAGCATCGAGCAGTACTTC
CASSGPGTSIEQYF
>-|TRBJ2-5|-|TRBV20-1
TGCAGTGCTAGAGATCTGAAGCGGACCGAACAAGAGACCCAGTACTTC
CSARDLKRTEQETQYF
>-|TRBJ2-7|-|TRBV3-1
TGTGCCAGCAGCCAATGGGGTACGGGGATGGTCGAGCAGTACTTC
CASSQWGTGMVEQYF
>-|TRBJ2-7|-|TRBV20-1
TGCAGTGCTAGAGATCCCGACAAACACTCCTACGAGCAGTACTTC
CSARDPDKHSYEQYF
>TRBD2|TRBJ2-1|-|TRBV4-2
TGTGCCAGCAGCCAAGACTATAGGGCGGGGGGGCCCAATGAGCAGTTCTTC
CASSQDYRAGGPNEQFF
>-|TRBJ1-3|-|TRBV6-5
TGTGCCAGCAGTTACTTCGGGGGGGAAGGAAACACCATATATTTT
CASSYFGGEGNTIYF
>TRBD2|TRBJ2-1|-|TRBV19
TGTGCCAGTAGCCCTAGCGGGAGCTCGGCAAATGAGCAGTTCTTC
CASSPSGSSANEQFF
>-|TRBJ2-2|-|TRBV10-2
TGCGCCAGCAGTGAGGATTTGAGTATCGGGGAGCTGTTTTTT
CASSEDLSIGELFF
>-|TRBJ1-1|many|TRBV5-1
TGCGCCAGCAGCCTTTTGGAGGGCCGTGCGTCCACTGAAGCTTTCTTT
CASSLLEGRASTEAFF
>TRBD1|TRBJ2-7|few|TRBV20-1
TGCAGTGCTAGAGACGGGGGACAGGGTTTTTACGAGCAGTACTTC
CSARDGGQGFYEQYF
>-|TRBJ2-1|few|TRBV6-1
TGTGCCAGCGCCCCCAGCGGAGATTACAATGAGCAGTTCTTC
CASAPSGDYNEQFF
>TRBD1|TRBJ1-1|-|TRBV4-1
TGCGCCAGCAGCCGATATCCAGGGGGCGCAAGTAGGAAGAATGATAACACTGAAGCTTTCTTT
CASSRYPGGASRKNDNTEAFF
>TRBD1|TRBJ1-2|few|TRBV5-1
TGCGCCAGCAGTCGCGGGGACAGGGGCACCTATGGCTACACCTTC
CASSRGDRGTYGYTF
>TRBD1|TRBJ1-1|-|TRBV18
TGTGCCAGCTCACCACATATCTTCACAGGGGATACTGAAGCTTTCTTT
CASSPHIFTGDTEAFF
>-|TRBJ2-1|-|TRBV27
TGTGCCAGCAGTTTAGGACAGACCAATGAGCAGTTCTTC
CASSLGQTNEQFF
>-|TRBJ2-5|-|TRBV20-1
TGCAGTGCTAGAGTCAGGTATAACGGGCAGTTACAAGAGACCCAGTACTTC
CSARVRYNGQLQETQYF
>-|TRBJ2-5|-|TRBV7-9
TGTGCCAGCAGCTGGGGGACGGCACGAGAGACCCAGTACTTC
CASSWGTARETQYF
>-|TRBJ2-1|few|TRBV10-3
TGTGCCATCTCAGTAGGGGATGAGCAGTTCTTC
CAISVGDEQFF